This record looks at one T cell receptor beta chain sequence and its context. Antigen: not known. The data derive from a study of cytomegalovirus exposure and HLA in healthy donors. The PCR used 60 Vbeta and 13 Jbeta primers. TCRdb keeps only in-frame clones here, not all; method: immunoSEQ multiplex PCR. Recorded for this sample: 110,000 to 150,000 clones. General study findings and limits: Researchers left out some V segments, among them TRBV6-2 and TRBV6-3, as indistinguishable.

Trimming removed 5 bases from V and 3 bases from J, with 12 bases in between. In germline, CDR1 is MGHDK, CDR2 SYGVNS. The CDR3 runs to 14 residues. The source is a male donor in good health and CMV-seronegative. The sample was PBMCs. This chain connects TRBV25-1 to TRBJ2-3; possible D gene TRBD1, 6 bases. The CDR3 is CASSQPQGTDTQYF. CDR3 nucleotide sequence: TGTGCCAGCAGTCAGCCTCAGGGGACAGATACGCAGTATTTT. The full variable domain, with the rest looked up from reference TRBV25-1 and TRBJ2-3, is EADIYQTPRYLVIGTGKKITLECSQTMGHDKMYWYQQDPGMELHLIHYSYGVNSTEKGDLSSESTVSRIRTEHFPLTLESARPSHTSQYLCASSQPQGTDTQYFGPGTRLTVL.